A selection of T cell receptor beta chains follows, all from one sample in a study of blood T cell repertoires in COVID-19. This table comes from immunoSEQ multiplex PCR, and its TCRdb copy is limited to in-frame clones, with some not included. The sample lists 200,000 to 250,000 clones; 70% to 85% were seen once. The sample comprised PBMCs or T cells enriched from blood (not recorded which). The receptor set was obtained from a woman aged 60-70 years who had recovered from COVID-19. Both conserved end residues are part of each CDR3. Each record gives: V gene, D gene, J gene, clone size, CDR3 protein, CDR3 DNA. The D gene is left open where the match is weak. Part of the rows lack a size; the others show once, few, many or a class for expanded clones.

>TRBV10-1|NA|TRBJ1-3|NA
CASSEPRSSGNTIYF
TGCGCCAGCAGTGAGCCAAGGAGCTCTGGAAACACCATATATTTT
>TRBV5-5|NA|TRBJ2-1|NA
CASSLGGAYNEQFF
TGTGCCAGCAGCTTGGGCGGGGCCTACAATGAGCAGTTCTTC
>TRBV4-2|NA|TRBJ2-3|NA
CASSRGLGTDTQYF
TGTGCCAGCAGCCGGGGGCTTGGCACAGATACGCAGTATTTT
>TRBV7-6|NA|TRBJ1-1|NA
CASSSRAMNTEAFF
TGTGCCAGCAGCTCCAGGGCCATGAACACTGAAGCTTTCTTT
>TRBV19|NA|TRBJ1-1|NA
CASTRDTSNTEAFF
TGTGCCAGTACCCGGGACACCTCGAACACTGAAGCTTTCTTT
>TRBV19|TRBD2|TRBJ2-3|few
CASSSRTSGLSTDTQYF
TGTGCCAGTAGTTCTAGGACTAGCGGCCTCAGCACAGATACGCAGTATTTT
>TRBV4-2|NA|TRBJ2-1|once
CASSQDSGYNEQFF
TGTGCCAGCAGCCAAGATTCAGGGTACAATGAGCAGTTCTTC
>TRBV10-3|TRBD2|TRBJ2-1|NA
CAISETGLAGGINEQFF
TGTGCCATCAGTGAGACAGGACTAGCGGGAGGGATAAATGAGCAGTTCTTC
>TRBV9|TRBD1|TRBJ1-1|NA
CASSVDGTADTEAFF
TGTGCCAGCAGCGTAGATGGGACAGCCGACACTGAAGCTTTCTTT
>TRBV11-1|NA|TRBJ2-1|NA
CASSSSRGLYNEQFF
TGTGCCAGCAGCTCATCCCGGGGTCTATACAATGAGCAGTTCTTC
>TRBV7-2|TRBD2|TRBJ2-3|NA
CASSLGAGGLADTQYF
TGTGCCAGCAGCTTAGGTGCGGGGGGGCTTGCAGATACGCAGTATTTT
>TRBV11-3|NA|TRBJ2-7|NA
CASSLGGQSGYEQYF
TGTGCCAGCAGCTTAGGCGGACAATCGGGCTACGAGCAGTACTTC
>TRBV12-5|TRBD1|TRBJ2-2|few
CASGLARGQANTGELFF
TGTGCTAGTGGTTTGGCGAGGGGACAGGCAAACACCGGGGAGCTGTTTTTT
>TRBV25-1|NA|TRBJ1-3|NA
CASSAPGSAGNTIYF
TGTGCCAGCAGTGCCCCGGGTTCTGCTGGAAACACCATATATTTT
>TRBV19|NA|TRBJ1-4|NA
CASSMGRAPFNEKLFF
TGTGCCAGTAGTATGGGCAGGGCCCCGTTCAACGAAAAACTGTTTTTT
>TRBV27|TRBD1|TRBJ1-4|few
CASRYTGGPTNEKLFF
TGTGCCAGCAGGTACACAGGGGGTCCAACTAATGAAAAACTGTTTTTT
>TRBV25-1|TRBD1|TRBJ2-1|NA
CASVTKGAETGYNEQFF
TGTGCCAGCGTGACCAAGGGGGCGGAAACGGGATACAATGAGCAGTTCTTC
>TRBV6-5|TRBD1|TRBJ2-7|once
CASTLTGDEQYF
TGTGCCAGCACTTTAACAGGGGACGAGCAGTACTTC
>TRBV5-6|NA|TRBJ2-2|NA
CASSWGDTGELFF
TGTGCCAGCAGCTGGGGGGACACCGGGGAGCTGTTTTTT
>TRBV6-2/TRBV6-3|TRBD1|TRBJ2-3|NA
CASSSPAGTGGDTQYF
TGTGCCAGCAGTTCCCCCGCTGGGACAGGGGGAGATACGCAGTATTTT
>TRBV3-1/TRBV3-2|TRBD1|TRBJ1-1|NA
CASSLGQGGNTEAFF
TGTGCCAGCAGCCTAGGACAGGGTGGGAACACTGAAGCTTTCTTT
>TRBV12-5|NA|TRBJ2-5|NA
CASGFGLQETQYF
TGTGCTAGTGGGTTCGGACTTCAAGAGACCCAGTACTTC
>TRBV7-7|TRBD2|TRBJ2-5|NA
CASSPGLAGGRETQYF
TGTGCCAGCAGCCCAGGGCTAGCGGGGGGCCGGGAGACCCAGTACTTC
>TRBV5-1|NA|TRBJ1-3|NA
CASSGGVAPGNTIYF
TGCGCCAGCAGCGGGGGGGTAGCCCCTGGAAACACCATATATTTT